Listed below are T cell receptor beta chains from one sample, sequenced in a study of OX40 agonist ivuxolimab in advanced cancers. Generated by immunoSEQ multiplex PCR, the TCRdb table keeps only in-frame clones and is missing some. The sample consists of around 67,000 clones, 70% to 90% of them appearing once. The specimen was CD4+ or CD8+ T cells sorted from blood, collected in a trial of the OX40 agonist ivuxolimab. The source of these receptors is an adult with an advanced solid tumor such as melanoma, head and neck, liver or kidney cancer. Each CDR3 is given with its conserved first and last residue. The D gene is left open where the match is weak.

TRBJ2-3 TRBV7-2 TRBD2 TGTGCCAGCAGCTTTGCAGGCGGGAGAATCACAGATACGCAGTATTTT CASSFAGGRITDTQYF
TRBJ2-2 TRBV7-2 - TGTGCCATTCCACGCGGGCCGACTAACACCGGGGAGCTGTTTTTT CAIPRGPTNTGELFF
TRBJ2-2 TRBV5-1 - TGCGCCAGCAGACCCGGGGGCAACACCGGGGAGCTGTTTTTT CASRPGGNTGELFF
TRBJ2-5 TRBV6-5 TRBD1 TGTGCCAGCAGTACGACGACAGGGCCACAAGAGACCCAGTACTTC CASSTTTGPQETQYF
TRBJ2-1 TRBV27 - TGTGCCAGCAGTTTAGAGATCTCCTACAATGAGCAGTTCTTC CASSLEISYNEQFF
TRBJ2-5 TRBV10-1 TRBD2 TGCGCCAGCAGTTCCGAGAGGGGGACTAGCGGAGAGACCCAGTACTTC CASSSERGTSGETQYF
TRBJ2-1 TRBV7-2 TRBD2 TGTGCCAGCAGCTTAGCGCCGACGGTGAGCGGGAGGGCCGGGAATGAGCAGTTCTTC CASSLAPTVSGRAGNEQFF
TRBJ1-5 TRBV6-6 - TGTGCCAGCAGTTCAAGTAAGGCCCTCAATCAGCCCCAGCATTTT CASSSSKALNQPQHF
TRBJ2-7 TRBV28 - TGTGCCAGCAGCCGCCCTCTTAATGGCGAGCAGTACTTC CASSRPLNGEQYF
TRBJ2-3 TRBV11-3 - TGTGCCAGCAGCTTAAGCTCAGATACGCAGTATTTT CASSLSSDTQYF
TRBJ2-3 TRBV4-3 - TGCGCCAGCAGCCAAGAGGGCAGGAGAGCAGATACGCAGTATTTT CASSQEGRRADTQYF
TRBJ1-5 TRBV6-5 TRBD1 TGTGCCAGTTGGACAGGCTATAGCAATCAGCCCCAGCATTTT CASWTGYSNQPQHF
TRBJ1-2 TRBV6-5 - TGTGCCAGCAGTTACCGCAGCGGGCGAAACTATGGCTACACCTTC CASSYRSGRNYGYTF
TRBJ2-5 TRBV6-4 TRBD1 TGTGCCAGCAGTGACTCGAGACAGGGGGCAGAGACCCAGTACTTC CASSDSRQGAETQYF
TRBJ2-2 TRBV19 - TGTGCCAGCAGTATTTCGGGGACGCGGTACACCGGGGAGCTGTTTTTT CASSISGTRYTGELFF
TRBJ2-7 TRBV7-9 - TGTGCCAGCAGCTCGTCCCGGGTCCCCTACGAGCAGTACTTC CASSSSRVPYEQYF
TRBJ1-1 TRBV6-6 - TGTGCCAGCAACCCGTCAGGCCTCGCGACTCAAGCTTTCTTT CASNPSGLATQAFF
TRBJ1-2 TRBV19 - TGTGCCAGTAGTATAGGTCGCCATGATTCTGGCGGCTACACCTTC CASSIGRHDSGGYTF
TRBJ2-2 TRBV2 - TGTGCCAGCAGTGAAGACAGGGTGGAGACCGGGGAGCTGTTTTTT CASSEDRVETGELFF
TRBJ2-7 TRBV4-1 - TGCGCCAGCAGCCAAGAAGTTGTCACACCCTACGAGCAGTACTTC CASSQEVVTPYEQYF
TRBJ1-2 TRBV4-3 - TGCGCCAGCAGCCAAGAAGGGGCAGGGAGGAGCTACACCTTC CASSQEGAGRSYTF
TRBJ2-7 TRBV7-2 - TGTGCCAGCAGCTTACCTGGGTCGTACGAGCAGTACTTC CASSLPGSYEQYF
TRBJ2-3 TRBV25-1 TRBD2 TGTGCCAGCAGTGCTAGCGGGGAAGATACGCAGTATTTT CASSASGEDTQYF
TRBJ2-5 TRBV18 - TGTGCCAGCTCACCCCAGGTAGGGGAGACCCAGTACTTC CASSPQVGETQYF
TRBJ1-5 TRBV29-1 - TGCAGCGTCAGGGCAGGAGGAAGCAATCAGCCCCAGCATTTT CSVRAGGSNQPQHF
TRBJ2-5 TRBV4-1 - TGCGCCAGCAGCCAAGCGCAACAAGAGACCCAGTACTTC CASSQAQQETQYF
TRBJ2-3 TRBV5-1 - TGCGCCAGCAGCTTCGGACCCTTGGCAGATACGCAGTATTTT CASSFGPLADTQYF
TRBJ1-2 TRBV11-2 TRBD1 TGTGCCAGCGAAGGAGGGACAGGGGGGGGTCTTGGCTATGGCTACACCTTC CASEGGTGGGLGYGYTF
TRBJ1-1 TRBV18 - TGTGCCAGCTCCCGGCAAGTCATGAACACTGAAGCTTTCTTT CASSRQVMNTEAFF
TRBJ2-7 TRBV20-1 - TGCAGTGCTAGCCATGAATACGAGCAGTACTTC CSASHEYEQYF